This is a list of T cell receptor beta chains from one sample in a study of blood T cell repertoires in COVID-19. Profiling relied on immunoSEQ multiplex PCR, and the TCRdb table lists in-frame clones only, not all of them. The sample lists some 130,000 clones; approximately 90% were seen once. The source material was peripheral blood. Receptors were obtained from a man aged 45 to 65 with active or convalescent COVID-19. Both conserved end residues are part of each CDR3. A D gene is named only where the DNA matches it firmly. Clone size, where shown, is once, few, many, or a class for clones that have expanded.

TRBV7-6	-	TRBJ1-2	TRBD1	CASSLGNTGTGQNYGYTF	TGTGCCAGCAGCTTAGGGAATACAGGGACAGGTCAAAACTATGGCTACACCTTC
TRBV18	-	TRBJ2-5	TRBD2	CASSPLLAGGHSGKETQYF	TGTGCCAGCTCACCATTACTAGCGGGGGGCCACAGTGGCAAAGAGACCCAGTACTTC
TRBV15	-	TRBJ1-1	-	CATSRVQGLTEAFF	TGTGCCACCAGCAGAGTCCAGGGGCTCACTGAAGCTTTCTTT
TRBV7-2	-	TRBJ1-3	TRBD1	CASSLVSRTGTGNTIYF	TGTGCCAGCAGCTTAGTGTCCCGGACAGGGACTGGAAACACCATATATTTT
TRBV6-2/TRBV6-3	-	TRBJ2-5	TRBD2	CASSDTGGGLQGTQYF	TGTGCCAGCAGTGATACGGGGGGGGGCCTTCAAGGGACCCAGTACTTC
TRBV5-1	few	TRBJ2-5	-	CASSLDSQETQYF	TGCGCCAGCAGCTTGGACAGCCAAGAGACCCAGTACTTC
TRBV7-2	once	TRBJ1-2	-	CASSFQDSLYGYTF	TGTGCCAGCAGCTTCCAGGACAGTCTCTATGGCTACACCTTC
TRBV11-2	once	TRBJ2-1	TRBD2	CASSVRLAEYNEQFF	TGTGCCAGCAGCGTAAGACTAGCGGAATACAATGAGCAGTTCTTC
TRBV5-4	-	TRBJ2-5	TRBD2	CASSPRLAGVQETQYF	TGTGCCAGCAGCCCTAGACTAGCGGGGGTGCAGGAGACCCAGTACTTC
TRBV6-5	-	TRBJ2-1	-	CASSGTSSYNEQFF	TGTGCCAGCTCCGGGACAAGCTCCTACAATGAGCAGTTCTTC
TRBV7-2	-	TRBJ2-5	TRBD1	CASSLDRGGSQETQYF	TGTGCCAGCAGCTTGGACAGGGGTGGGAGCCAAGAGACCCAGTACTTC
TRBV7-9	-	TRBJ2-3	TRBD1	CASSASGTGLDTQYF	TGTGCCAGCAGCGCGTCCGGGACAGGGTTAGATACGCAGTATTTT
TRBV27	-	TRBJ2-3	-	CASPSAEGPADTQYF	TGTGCCAGCCCCTCCGCGGAGGGCCCGGCAGATACGCAGTATTTT
TRBV11-2	once	TRBJ2-5	TRBD1	CASSLDTGGWETQYF	TGTGCCAGCAGCTTAGATACAGGGGGCTGGGAGACCCAGTACTTC
TRBV7-9	-	TRBJ2-2	-	CASSFWRTIDSGELFF	TGTGCCAGCAGCTTCTGGAGGACTATTGATTCCGGGGAGCTGTTTTTT
TRBV5-4	-	TRBJ1-3	-	CASSHRQPFSGNTIYF	TGTGCCAGCAGCCACCGACAGCCCTTCTCTGGAAACACCATATATTTT
TRBV9	-	TRBJ2-2	-	CASSPQAGELFF	TGTGCCAGCAGCCCACAGGCCGGGGAGCTGTTTTTT
TRBV6-5	many	TRBJ1-2	-	CASSYGEVYTF	TGTGCCAGCAGTTACGGGGAGGTCTACACCTTC
TRBV27	-	TRBJ1-2	-	CASSSRGGYGYTF	TGTGCCAGCAGTTCTCGAGGGGGCTATGGCTACACCTTC
TRBV19	-	TRBJ1-5	-	CASSITGGYQPQHF	TGTGCCAGTAGTATAACTGGGGGCTATCAGCCCCAGCATTTT
TRBV27	-	TRBJ2-7	TRBD1	CASSLAGTGPEQYF	TGTGCCAGCAGTTTAGCCGGGACAGGACCTGAGCAGTACTTC
TRBV6-5	once	TRBJ2-6	TRBD2	CASSYSGGSGANVLTF	TGTGCCAGCAGTTACTCGGGGGGGTCTGGGGCCAACGTCCTGACTTTC
TRBV2	-	TRBJ1-5	-	CASSSDTVNQPQHF	TGTGCCAGCAGCTCAGACACGGTTAATCAGCCCCAGCATTTT
TRBV20-1	-	TRBJ1-1	-	CSAEEGTEAFF	TGCAGTGCCGAGGAGGGCACTGAAGCTTTCTTT
TRBV10-3	-	TRBJ1-1	TRBD1	CAISGQGLYEAFF	TGTGCCATCAGCGGACAGGGGTTATATGAAGCTTTCTTT
TRBV25-1	-	TRBJ2-5	-	CASSETRVWETQYF	TGTGCCAGCAGTGAAACCAGGGTTTGGGAGACCCAGTACTTC
TRBV28	-	TRBJ2-7	-	CASPKRQGQPEQYF	TGTGCCAGCCCTAAACGTCAGGGGCAGCCCGAGCAGTACTTC
TRBV5-4	-	TRBJ2-4	TRBD1	CASRRQGAVGPLIQYF	TGTGCCAGCAGACGACAGGGGGCCGTGGGTCCACTCATTCAGTACTTC
TRBV9	-	TRBJ2-1	TRBD1	CASGQGVDEQFF	TGTGCCAGCGGACAGGGGGTTGATGAGCAGTTCTTC
TRBV29-1	-	TRBJ2-2	TRBD1	CSVEGKTGGGDTGELFF	TGCAGCGTTGAAGGAAAAACAGGGGGCGGTGACACCGGGGAGCTGTTTTTT
TRBV5-1	-	TRBJ1-6	TRBD1	CASSTDRPYSPLHF	TGCGCCAGCAGCACGGACAGGCCTTATTCACCCCTCCACTTT
TRBV27	-	TRBJ2-5	TRBD1	CASSSGTGEETQYF	TGTGCCAGCAGTTCCGGGACAGGGGAAGAGACCCAGTACTTC
TRBV5-1	-	TRBJ2-5	TRBD1	CASSFIGGQGYQTQYF	TGCGCCAGCAGCTTTATAGGTGGACAGGGCTACCAGACCCAGTACTTC
TRBV9	-	TRBJ1-3	-	CASSVAGGFAGNTIYF	TGTGCCAGCAGCGTCGCGGGGGGTTTTGCAGGAAACACCATATATTTT
TRBV27	-	TRBJ2-7	-	CASSLTGSYEQYF	TGTGCCAGCAGTTTGACAGGTTCCTACGAGCAGTACTTC
TRBV4-1	-	TRBJ2-1	-	CASSQDPGYEQFF	TGCGCCAGCAGCCAAGATCCGGGGTACGAGCAGTTCTTC
TRBV18	-	TRBJ1-4	TRBD1	CASSHRTGEKLFF	TGTGCCAGCTCACACCGGACAGGTGAAAAACTGTTTTTT
TRBV27	-	TRBJ2-7	-	CANSQLYEQYF	TGTGCCAACTCCCAATTGTACGAGCAGTACTTC
TRBV19	-	TRBJ2-3	-	CASTTVGDTQYF	TGTGCCAGTACAACAGTGGGAGATACGCAGTATTTT
TRBV2	-	TRBJ2-7	TRBD1	CASFDPGTGATYEQYF	TGTGCCAGTTTTGACCCCGGGACAGGAGCCACCTACGAGCAGTACTTC
TRBV6-2/TRBV6-3	-	TRBJ2-5	TRBD1	CASSSQGLEETQYF	TGTGCCAGCAGTTCACAGGGGCTAGAAGAGACCCAGTACTTC
TRBV9	-	TRBJ2-7	TRBD2	CASSVTGTSASYEQYF	TGTGCCAGCAGCGTCACCGGGACTAGCGCCTCCTACGAGCAGTACTTC
TRBV10-3	-	TRBJ2-2	TRBD1	CAISERGLDTGELFF	TGTGCCATCAGTGAGAGGGGGCTAGACACCGGGGAGCTGTTTTTT